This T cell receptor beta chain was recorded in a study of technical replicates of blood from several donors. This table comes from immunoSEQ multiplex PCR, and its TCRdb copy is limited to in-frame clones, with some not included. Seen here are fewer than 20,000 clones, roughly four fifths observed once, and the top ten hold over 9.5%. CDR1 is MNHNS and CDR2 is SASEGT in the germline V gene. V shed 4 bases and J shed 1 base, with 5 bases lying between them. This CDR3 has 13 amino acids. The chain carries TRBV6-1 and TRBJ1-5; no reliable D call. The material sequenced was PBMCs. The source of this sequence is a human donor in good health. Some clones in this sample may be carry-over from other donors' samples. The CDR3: CASSVESNQPQHF. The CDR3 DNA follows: TGTGCCAGCAGTGTTGAGAGCAATCAGCCCCAGCATTTT.